These 32 T cell receptor beta chains share one sample of origin, sequenced in a study of breast tumors, draining lymph nodes, adjacent tissues. Breast cancer patients provided tissue from their axillary draining lymph nodes. One entry per CDR3 protein results from TCRdb running MiXCR on the multiplex PCR reads. Of over 250,000 distinct CDR3 sequences in the sample, 30% were seen once. Sequencing was done on a sample of axillary lymph node tissue. The receptors come from a female donor with breast cancer. Some clones in this sample may be carry-over from other donors' samples.

This clonotype was observed many times. The chain employs TRBV14 and TRBJ2-7; unclear D gene. V shed 0 bases and J shed 3 bases, with 9 bases lying between them. This CDR3 is built from 14 residues. CDR1 is SGHDN, CDR2 FVKESK, per germline. CDR3 sequence (DNA): TGTGCCAGCAGCCAAGATCCGCCTAACTACGAGCAGTACTTC. Its translation is CASSQDPPNYEQYF.

This clonotype turned up a few times. A much larger clone lies one base from this, so it may be a read error. This chain uses TRBV7-9 with TRBJ1-3; TRBD1 agrees at 7 bases. Germline lookup yields CDR1 SEHNR and CDR2 FQNEAQ (reference sequence). The CDR3 has 15 residues. The CDR3 nucleotides are TGTGCCAGCAGCTCCGGGACAGCCTCTGGAAACACCATACATTTT. It encodes CASSSGTASGNTIHF.

The rearrangement joins TRBV27 to TRBJ1-6; 8 nucleotides align to TRBD1. Germline values: CDR1 MNHEY, CDR2 SMNVEV (reference sequence). The V and J ends lost 4 bases and 7 bases, in that order; junction bases with no gene match: 12. The CDR3 sequence is 17 residues long. For the CDR3, the DNA is TGTGCCAGCAGTTCATCACCCAGGGGGCCTACCAATTCACCCCTCCACTTT. As protein: CASSSSPRGPTNSPLHF.

This clonotype was seen more than once but under ten times. V usage is TRBV6-2 or TRBV6-3 and J usage is TRBJ1-6, with D unclear. V was clipped by 3 bases and J by 0 bases, with 12 bases between them. The CDR3 spans 17 residues. Germline V gene data show CDR1 as MNHEY and CDR2 as SVGEGT. Here the CDR3 reads CASSYSGAHSYNSPLHF. In DNA form, the CDR3 reads TGTGCCAGCAGTTATTCCGGAGCCCACTCCTATAATTCACCCCTCCACTTT.

Comments on this clonotype: A much bigger clone sits one base away, suggesting this may be a read error. The rearrangement joins TRBV20-1 to TRBJ2-5; weak D call: TRBD2 (5 bases). The CDR3 is 12 residues long. Germline-derived CDR1 and CDR2 are DFQATT and SNEGSKA (reference sequence). CDR3 bases: TGCAGTGCTAGACGGGGTTCAGAGACCCCGTACTTC. This codes for CSARRGSETPYF.

This clonotype was recorded only once. A much larger clone lies a single base off, so this may be a read error. The chain is built from TRBV19 and TRBJ2-7; TRBD2 matches 8 bases. The CDR3 runs to 16 residues. Germline CDR1 reads LNHDA; CDR2 reads SQIVND (reference sequence). The ends lost 5 bases at V and 4 bases at J; junction bases unmatched: 13. Here the CDR3 DNA reads TGTGCCAGTAGTCCTTTAGCGGGATTCGGTTCGTACGAGCAGTACTTC. It specifies CASSPLAGFGSYEQYF.

V and J are TRBV20-1 and TRBJ2-1; 9 positions match TRBD2. Germline CDR1 and CDR2: DFQATT and SNEGSKA (reference sequence). With V trimmed by 0 bases and J by 0 bases, 6 bases remained unmatched. The CDR3 runs to 17 residues. DNA of the CDR3: TGCAGTGCTAGAGAATATAGCGGGAGACACTCCTACAATGAGCAGTTCTTC. Its protein product is CSAREYSGRHSYNEQFF.

At least ten counts were recorded for this clonotype. The chain joins TRBV4-1 to TRBJ1-2, with 12 bases lining up with TRBD1. The length of the CDR3 is 17 residues. Germline V gives CDR1 MGHRA, CDR2 YSYEKL. J was trimmed by 7 bases and V by 0 bases; bases with no gene match: 9. The CDR3: CASSQDSGTGGYGGYTF. The CDR3 region has the DNA TGCGCCAGCAGCCAAGACTCCGGGACAGGGGGCTACGGTGGCTACACCTTC.

Only a few counts were recorded for this clonotype. A read error may explain this, as a much larger clone is one base away. The genes are TRBV11-2 and TRBJ1-2, with 8 bases matching TRBD1. After removal of 11 bases from V and 4 bases from J, the junction contained 12 bases not matched to a gene. The CDR3 extends over 14 amino acids. Looked up from germline, CDR1 is SGHAT and CDR2 is FQNNGV. CDR3 bases: TGTGCCGGCACCGTTTCAGGGGGCGGCTATGGCTACACCTTC. The encoded protein is CAGTVSGGGYGYTF.

The rearrangement uses TRBV20-1 and TRBJ2-5; 8 nucleotides line up with TRBD2. V lost 0 bases to trimming and J lost 7 bases; unmatched junction nucleotides: 7. Germline CDR1 and CDR2: DFQATT and SNEGSKA (reference sequence). The CDR3 is 14 residues long. DNA for the CDR3: TGCAGTGCTAGAGATGGGGGGCTAGCGGGGACCCAGTACTTC. Protein: CSARDGGLAGTQYF.

This clonotype was counted many times. J is TRBJ2-3 and V is TRBV2; no reliable D call. The germline V and J ends were trimmed by 6 bases and 4 bases, with 5 bases remaining between them. CDR1 SNHLY and CDR2 FYNNEI come from the germline V gene. This CDR3 region has 11 residues. The CDR3, as DNA: TGTGCCAGCAGGGCGGCAGATACGCAGTATTTT. Its protein product is CASRAADTQYF.

This clonotype was recorded many times. The chain recombines TRBV13 with TRBJ2-2; unclear D gene. CDR1 is PRHDT, CDR2 FYEKMQ, per germline (reference sequence). The V gene lost 2 bases and the J gene lost 2 bases, with 9 bases spanning the gap. The CDR3 is 15 residues long. CDR3: CASSLTGRNTGELFF. Here the CDR3 DNA reads TGTGCCAGCAGCTTAACGGGCCGAAACACCGGGGAGCTGTTTTTT.

The chain is built from TRBV29-1 and TRBJ2-3; a weak D match, TRBD1 (6 bases). Germline V gene lookup returns CDR1 SQVTM and CDR2 ANQGSEA. CDR3 length equals 14 residues. V was clipped by 8 bases and J by 1 base, with 16 bases between them. The CDR3 loop reads CSQQTGLGTDTQYF. CDR3 nucleotides: TGCAGCCAACAAACAGGGTTGGGCACAGATACGCAGTATTTT.

This clonotype came up many times. The gene calls are TRBV20-1 and TRBJ2-5; D gene unclear. There are 10 residues in the CDR3. The V gene lost 1 base and the J gene lost 4 bases, with 1 base spanning the gap. From germline, CDR1 is DFQATT and CDR2 SNEGSKA (reference sequence). CDR3 in amino acids: CSARAETQYF. CDR3 coding DNA: TGCAGTGCTAGAGCAGAGACCCAGTACTTC.

This clonotype was seen ten or more times. The V gene is TRBV10-1, the J gene TRBJ2-7; TRBD2 aligns across 10 bases. The CDR3 is made up of 16 amino acids. The V and J ends lost 2 bases and 3 bases, in that order; junction bases with no gene match: 7. Germline assignment: CDR1 WNHNN and CDR2 SYGVQD (reference sequence). The CDR3 reads CASSETAGLASYEQYF. The CDR3 region has the DNA TGCGCCAGCAGTGAGACCGCGGGACTAGCGAGCTACGAGCAGTACTTC.

The chain uses TRBV10-3 and TRBJ2-3; 7 bases fit TRBD2. Unmatched junction bases numbered 7, after V lost 7 bases and J lost 3 bases. This CDR3 is 14 amino acids long. CDR1 and CDR2 (germline): ENHRY, SYGVKD. Here the CDR3 DNA reads TGTGCCATCAACCCGGGTAGCGGGACAGATACGCAGTATTTT. Its protein is CAINPGSGTDTQYF.

This chain uses TRBV12-3 or TRBV12-4 with TRBJ2-1; a possible D gene is TRBD2 (6 bases). This CDR3 has 13 amino acids. Trimming removed 1 base at V and 13 bases at J, with 14 bases between. CDR3 sequence: CASSLGGEETQFF. CDR3 bases: TGTGCCAGCAGTTTAGGCGGGGAAGAGACCCAGTTCTTC.

The V call is TRBV3-1, the J call TRBJ2-7; a possible D gene is TRBD2 (6 bases). The germline CDR1 and CDR2 sequences are LGHDT and YNNKEL (reference sequence). V lost 8 bases, J lost 4 bases, and 18 bases lay in between. The CDR3 covers 14 residues. The CDR3 DNA reads TGTGCCAGCGGCGCTGCGGGGCGCGATTACGAGCAGTACTTC. As protein: CASGAAGRDYEQYF.

This clonotype turned up a few times. V is TRBV18 and J is TRBJ2-5, with D possibly called TRBD1 or TRBD2 (5 bases each). Germline CDR1 is KGHSH and CDR2 is LQKENI. The CDR3 totals 15 residues. V gave up 3 bases and J gave up 2 bases, with 13 bases separating them. The CDR3 is CASSPRGSSQETQYF. CDR3 DNA sequence: TGTGCCAGCTCACCGAGGGGCAGCAGTCAAGAGACCCAGTACTTC.

As to this clonotype: A much larger clonotype is one base distant, so this may be a read error. CDR3 nucleotide sequence: TGCGCCAGCGCCGGGACAAACTACAATGAGCAGTTCTTC. It yields the protein CASAGTNYNEQFF. The V call is TRBV10-2, the J call TRBJ2-1; tentative D call: TRBD1 (6 bases). Germline loops: CDR1 WSHSY, CDR2 SAAADI. V was shortened by 8 bases and J by 3 bases, with 11 bases between the two germline ends. The CDR3 is 13 amino acids.

V gene TRBV20-1 combines with J gene TRBJ2-3, with a tentative D call TRBD1 (6 bases). There are 14 residues in the CDR3. Germline V gene sequence: CDR1 DFQATT, CDR2 SNEGSKA (reference sequence). V was shortened by 6 bases and J by 1 base, with 14 bases between the two germline ends. For the CDR3, the DNA is TGCAGTGCGAGGGGGATTAGCGGCACAGATACGCAGTATTTT. Translation gives CSARGISGTDTQYF.

This clonotype was seen many times. This chain links TRBV9 with TRBJ1-4; D call uncertain. This CDR3 contains 15 residues. V lost 0 bases and J 4 bases, leaving 10 bases between the germline ends. Germline V gene lookup returns CDR1 SGDLS and CDR2 YYNGEE. The CDR3 spells CASSVAGALNEKLFF. CDR3 nucleotide sequence: TGTGCCAGCAGCGTAGCAGGAGCCCTTAATGAAAAACTGTTTTTT.

This clonotype was counted a single time. The missing conserved phenylalanine or tryptophan at the end of this CDR3 makes a read error likely. The chain joins TRBV6-5 to TRBJ1-5; D may be TRBD1 (5 bases). Looked up from germline, CDR1 is MNHEY and CDR2 is SVGAGI. CDR3 length equals 13 residues. Trimming took 5 bases from V and 6 from J, leaving 11 bases between them. The CDR3: CASSTGGGQPQHS. The CDR3 nucleotides read TGTGCCAGCAGTACAGGCGGAGGTCAGCCCCAGCATTCT.

This clonotype occurred a few times. One base away lies a much larger clone, so this may be a sequencing read error. This sequence joins TRBV20-1 and TRBJ2-7, with 7 bases that match TRBD2. This CDR3 spans 14 amino acids. From germline, CDR1 is DFQATT and CDR2 SNEGSKA (reference sequence). With 6 bases clipped from V and 6 bases from J, the junction kept 14 bases outside the gene matches. DNA of the CDR3: TGCAGTGCACAGACCGCGTGGGAGGGTTCCGAGCAGTACTTC. Its translation: CSAQTAWEGSEQYF.

Ten or more counts support this clonotype. The J gene is TRBJ1-2, the V gene TRBV30, with D uncertain. The CDR3 consists of 13 residues. Trimming left V 4 bases short and J 4 bases short, with 13 bases between. Germline V CDR1 and CDR2: GTSNPN, SVGIG (reference sequence). The CDR3 loop is CAWIGSEGYGYTF. CDR3 in DNA: TGTGCCTGGATCGGGTCGGAGGGCTATGGCTACACCTTC.

V is TRBV2 and J is TRBJ1-1; 10 bases are shared with TRBD1. Germline V gene lookup returns CDR1 SNHLY and CDR2 FYNNEI. V trimming: 4 bases; J trimming: 4 bases; junction bases outside the gene matches: 12. The CDR3 totals 17 residues. The CDR3 is CASSAGQGRRVPTEAFF. CDR3 bases: TGTGCCAGCAGTGCGGGACAGGGGAGGAGAGTGCCCACTGAAGCTTTCTTT.

This clonotype showed up many times. V usage is TRBV4-3 and J usage is TRBJ1-4, with D hard to call. The germline V gene has CDR1 LGHNA and CDR2 YSLEER. The CDR3 has 17 residues. V lost 1 base to trimming and J lost 6 bases, with 18 bases between them. CDR3 coding DNA: TGCGCCAGCAGCCAAGGTTTCCCTCCCCGCGGAGATGAAAAACTGTTTTTT. It codes for CASSQGFPPRGDEKLFF.

The rearrangement uses TRBV5-1 and TRBJ1-1, with a weak D call TRBD1 (5 bases). Germline V gene data show CDR1 as SGHRS and CDR2 as YFSETQ. V was pared by 4 bases and J by 4 bases, with 17 bases between. This CDR3 is 15 amino acids long. The CDR3 DNA follows: TGCGCCAGCAGCCCCCGCGGCAGTACAGGCACTGAAGCTTTCTTT. This encodes CASSPRGSTGTEAFF. The full variable domain, in which reference TRBV5-1 and TRBJ1-1 provide the parts outside the CDR3, is KAGVTQTPRYLIKTRGQQVTLSCSPISGHRSVSWYQQTPGQGLQFLFEYFSETQRNKGNFPGRFSGRQFSNSRSEMNVSTLELGDSALYLCASSPRGSTGTEAFFGQGTRLTVV.

This clonotype came up many times. This chain uses TRBV5-6 with TRBJ2-2; the D is unclear. The V gene's germline CDR1 is SGHDT and CDR2 YYEEEE. The V and J ends lost 4 bases and 1 base respectively, with 5 bases between them. The CDR3 is 13 residues long. The CDR3 DNA sequence: TGTGCCAGCAGCGGTTGGAACACCGGGGAGCTGTTTTTT. It codes for CASSGWNTGELFF.

This clonotype was picked up a small number of times. The J gene is TRBJ2-2, the V gene TRBV4-2; no clear D gene. The germline V gene encodes CDR1 LGHNA and CDR2 YNFKEQ. Trimming took 1 base from V and 1 from J, leaving 13 bases between them. The CDR3 is 17 amino acids. The CDR3 DNA follows: TGTGCCAGCAGCCAAGGGTTCCAGACGGTGAACACCGGGGAGCTGTTTTTT. Translating it yields CASSQGFQTVNTGELFF.

This clonotype has just a few counts. Just one base apart from a much larger clone, this may be a read error. V and J are TRBV2 and TRBJ2-7, with TRBD2 matching over 8 bases. Germline-derived CDR1 and CDR2 are SNHLY and FYNNEI. CDR3 length: 12 residues. With 11 bases clipped from V and 5 bases from J, the junction kept 8 bases outside the gene matches. The CDR3 loop reads CAGRGGGDEQYF. For the CDR3, the DNA is TGTGCCGGTCGGGGGGGCGGGGACGAGCAGTACTTC.

The count of this clonotype is one. This clone may be a read error of a much larger clone one base away. The J gene is TRBJ2-1, the V gene TRBV4-3, with D uncertain. This CDR3 has 13 amino acids. Germline-derived CDR1 and CDR2 are LGHNA and YSLEER. CDR3 residues: CASSLDSTRRQSF. The DNA of the CDR3 is TGCGCCAGCAGCCTTGACTCGACGAGGCGGCAGTCCTTC.